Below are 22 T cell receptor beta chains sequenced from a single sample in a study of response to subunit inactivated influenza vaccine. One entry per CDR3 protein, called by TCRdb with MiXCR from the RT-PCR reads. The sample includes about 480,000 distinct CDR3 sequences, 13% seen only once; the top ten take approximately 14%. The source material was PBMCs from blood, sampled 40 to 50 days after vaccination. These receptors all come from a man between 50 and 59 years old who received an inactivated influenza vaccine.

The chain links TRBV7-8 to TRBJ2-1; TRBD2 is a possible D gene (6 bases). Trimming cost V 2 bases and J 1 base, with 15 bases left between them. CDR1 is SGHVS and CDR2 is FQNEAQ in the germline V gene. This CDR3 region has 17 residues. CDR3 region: CASSLLGRGVSYNEQFF. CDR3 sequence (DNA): TGTGCCAGCAGCTTATTAGGGCGCGGGGTTTCCTACAATGAGCAGTTCTTC.

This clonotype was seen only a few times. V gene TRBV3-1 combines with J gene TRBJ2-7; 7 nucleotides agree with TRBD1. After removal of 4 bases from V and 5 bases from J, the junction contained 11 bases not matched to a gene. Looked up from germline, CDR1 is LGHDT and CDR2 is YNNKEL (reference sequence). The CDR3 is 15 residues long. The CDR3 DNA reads TGTGCCAGCAGCCCGGACAGGCAAATCCTCCACGAGCAGTACTTC. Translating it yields CASSPDRQILHEQYF.

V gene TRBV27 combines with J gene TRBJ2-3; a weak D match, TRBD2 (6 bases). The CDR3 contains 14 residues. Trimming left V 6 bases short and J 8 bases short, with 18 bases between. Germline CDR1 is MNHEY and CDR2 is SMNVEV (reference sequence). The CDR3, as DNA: TGTGCCAGCAGACCCCGACTAGGTGGGGGTACGCAGTATTTT. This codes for CASRPRLGGGTQYF.

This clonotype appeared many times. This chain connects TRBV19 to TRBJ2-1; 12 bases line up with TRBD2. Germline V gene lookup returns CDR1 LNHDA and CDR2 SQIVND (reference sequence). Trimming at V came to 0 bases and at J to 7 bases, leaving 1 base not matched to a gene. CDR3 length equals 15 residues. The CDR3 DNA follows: TGTGCCAGTAGTATAGATGGGACTAGCGGGAATGAGCAGTTCTTC. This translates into CASSIDGTSGNEQFF.

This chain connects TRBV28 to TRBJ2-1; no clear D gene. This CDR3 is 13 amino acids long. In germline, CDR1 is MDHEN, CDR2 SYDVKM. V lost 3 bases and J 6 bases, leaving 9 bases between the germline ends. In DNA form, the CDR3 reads TGTGCCAGCAGTTTTTTCCTCTTCAATGAGCAGTTCTTC. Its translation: CASSFFLFNEQFF.

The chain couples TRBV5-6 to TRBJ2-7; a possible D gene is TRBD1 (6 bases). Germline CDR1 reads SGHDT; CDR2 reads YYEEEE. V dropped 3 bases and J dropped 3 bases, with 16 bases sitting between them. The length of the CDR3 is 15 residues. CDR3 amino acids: CASSSFRDTIYEQYF. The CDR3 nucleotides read TGTGCCAGCAGCTCTTTCCGGGACACCATCTACGAGCAGTACTTC.

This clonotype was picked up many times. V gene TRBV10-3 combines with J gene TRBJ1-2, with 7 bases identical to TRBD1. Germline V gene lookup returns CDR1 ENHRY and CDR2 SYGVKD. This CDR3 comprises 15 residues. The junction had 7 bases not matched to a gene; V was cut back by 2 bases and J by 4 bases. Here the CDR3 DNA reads TGTGCCATCAGTGAGGCCGGGACAGCCTTCTATGGCTACACCTTC. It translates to CAISEAGTAFYGYTF.

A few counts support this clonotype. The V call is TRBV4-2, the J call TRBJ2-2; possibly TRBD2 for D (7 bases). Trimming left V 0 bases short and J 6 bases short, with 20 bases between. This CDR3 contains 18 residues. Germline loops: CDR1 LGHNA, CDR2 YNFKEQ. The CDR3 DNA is TGTGCCAGCAGCCAAGAGGTGAGGCGGGGGCGCATCGCCGGGGAGCTGTTTTTT. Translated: CASSQEVRRGRIAGELFF.

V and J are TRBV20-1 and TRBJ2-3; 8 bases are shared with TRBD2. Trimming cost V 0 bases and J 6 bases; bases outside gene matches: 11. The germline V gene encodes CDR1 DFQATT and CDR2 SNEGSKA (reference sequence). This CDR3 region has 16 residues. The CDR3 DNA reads TGCAGTGCTAGAGATCGGATGGCGGGAGGAGGTGATACGCAGTATTTT. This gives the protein CSARDRMAGGGDTQYF.

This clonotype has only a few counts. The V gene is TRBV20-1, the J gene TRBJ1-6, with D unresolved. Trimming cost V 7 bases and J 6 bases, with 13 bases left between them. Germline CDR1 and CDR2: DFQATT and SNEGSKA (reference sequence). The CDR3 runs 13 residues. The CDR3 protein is CSVVVGGNSPLHF. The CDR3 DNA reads TGCAGTGTTGTGGTGGGTGGTAATTCACCCCTCCACTTT.

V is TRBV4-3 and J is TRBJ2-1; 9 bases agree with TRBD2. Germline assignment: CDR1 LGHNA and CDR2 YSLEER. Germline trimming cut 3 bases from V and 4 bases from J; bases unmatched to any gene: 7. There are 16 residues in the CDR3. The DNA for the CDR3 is TGCGCCAGCAGCCAGGGAGTAGCGGGGGTGTACAATGAGCAGTTCTTC. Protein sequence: CASSQGVAGVYNEQFF.

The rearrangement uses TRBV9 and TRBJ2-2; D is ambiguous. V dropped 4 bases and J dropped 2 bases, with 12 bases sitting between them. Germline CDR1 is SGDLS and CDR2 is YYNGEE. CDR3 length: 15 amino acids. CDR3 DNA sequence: TGTGCCAGCAGCTCCCTGACCCAAAACACCGGGGAGCTGTTTTTT. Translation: CASSSLTQNTGELFF. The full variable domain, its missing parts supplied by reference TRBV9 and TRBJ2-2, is DSGVTQTPKHLITATGQRVTLRCSPRSGDLSVYWYQQSLDQGLQFLIQYYNGEERAKGNILERFSAQQFPDLHSELNLSSLELGDSALYFCASSSLTQNTGELFFGEGSRLTVL.

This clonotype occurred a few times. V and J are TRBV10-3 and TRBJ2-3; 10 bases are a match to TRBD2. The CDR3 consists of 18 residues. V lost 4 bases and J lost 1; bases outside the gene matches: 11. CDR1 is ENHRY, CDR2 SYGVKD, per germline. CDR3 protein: CAISGSGRNGGGTDTQYF. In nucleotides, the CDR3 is TGTGCCATCAGTGGTAGCGGGAGGAATGGAGGAGGCACAGATACGCAGTATTTT.

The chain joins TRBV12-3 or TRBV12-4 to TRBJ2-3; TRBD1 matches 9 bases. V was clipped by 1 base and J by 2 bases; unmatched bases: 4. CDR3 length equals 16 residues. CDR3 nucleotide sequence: TGTGCCAGCAGTTTAGGGACAGGGGTGATCACAGATACGCAGTATTTT. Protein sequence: CASSLGTGVITDTQYF.

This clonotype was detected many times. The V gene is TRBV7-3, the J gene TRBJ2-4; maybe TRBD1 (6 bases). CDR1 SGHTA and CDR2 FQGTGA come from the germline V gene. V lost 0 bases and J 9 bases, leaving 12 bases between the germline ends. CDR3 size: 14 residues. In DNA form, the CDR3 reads TGTGCCAGCAGCTTAACTGGGGGCTCCGGCATTCAGTACTTC. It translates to CASSLTGGSGIQYF. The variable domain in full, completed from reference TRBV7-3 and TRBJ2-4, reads GAGVSQTPSNKVTEKGKYVELRCDPISGHTALYWYRQSLGQGPEFLIYFQGTGAADDSGLPNDRFFAVRPEGSVSTLKIQRTERGDSAVYLCASSLTGGSGIQYFGAGTRLSVL.

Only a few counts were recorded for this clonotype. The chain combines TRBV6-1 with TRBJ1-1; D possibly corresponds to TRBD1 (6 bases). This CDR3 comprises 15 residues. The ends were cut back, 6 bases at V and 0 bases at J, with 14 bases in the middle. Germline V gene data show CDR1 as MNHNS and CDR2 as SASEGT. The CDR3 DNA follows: TGTGCCAGCAGGAACGGGGGGGCAGTGAACACTGAAGCTTTCTTT. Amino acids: CASRNGGAVNTEAFF.

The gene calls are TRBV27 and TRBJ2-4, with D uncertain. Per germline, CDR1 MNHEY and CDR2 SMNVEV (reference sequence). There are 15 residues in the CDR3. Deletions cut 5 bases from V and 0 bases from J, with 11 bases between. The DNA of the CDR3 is TGTGCCAGCAGTCCACGACCCCTAGCCAAAAACATTCAGTACTTC. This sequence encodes CASSPRPLAKNIQYF.

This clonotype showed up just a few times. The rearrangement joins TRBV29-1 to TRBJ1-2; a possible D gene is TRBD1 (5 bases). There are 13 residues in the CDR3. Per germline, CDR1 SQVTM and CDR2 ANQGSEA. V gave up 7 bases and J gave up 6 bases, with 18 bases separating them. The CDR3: CSARGTLLDGYTF. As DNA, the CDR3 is TGCAGCGCCAGAGGGACTCTATTGGATGGCTACACCTTC.

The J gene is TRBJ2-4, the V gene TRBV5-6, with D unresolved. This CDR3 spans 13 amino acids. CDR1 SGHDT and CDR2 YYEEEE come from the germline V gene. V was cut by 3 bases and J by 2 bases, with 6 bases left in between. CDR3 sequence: CASSSDSKNIQYF. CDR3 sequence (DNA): TGTGCCAGCAGCTCCGATTCCAAAAACATTCAGTACTTC.

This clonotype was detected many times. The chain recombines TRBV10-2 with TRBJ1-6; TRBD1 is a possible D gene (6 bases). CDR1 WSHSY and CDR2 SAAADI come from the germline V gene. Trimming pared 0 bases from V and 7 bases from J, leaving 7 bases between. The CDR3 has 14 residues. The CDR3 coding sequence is TGCGCCAGCAGTGAGTCGCAGGGGAATTCACCCCTCCACTTT. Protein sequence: CASSESQGNSPLHF.

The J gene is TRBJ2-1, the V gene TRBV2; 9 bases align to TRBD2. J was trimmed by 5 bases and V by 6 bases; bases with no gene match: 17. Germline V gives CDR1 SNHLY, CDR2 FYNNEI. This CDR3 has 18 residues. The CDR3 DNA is TGTGCCAGCAGGAATCCCTTGATGCGGGAGGGCCGACACAATGAGCAGTTCTTC. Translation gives CASRNPLMREGRHNEQFF.

CDR3 DNA: TGTGCCAGCATCGCGGGACTAGCGGGGGCCGCCAGTTTCACAGATACGCAGTATTTT. Translated: CASIAGLAGAASFTDTQYF. The rearrangement links TRBV11-1 to TRBJ2-3; 14 bases agree with TRBD2. The CDR3 covers 19 residues. V lost 7 bases, J lost 2 bases, and 14 bases stayed unmatched. Per the germline V gene, CDR1 is SGHAT and CDR2 is FQDESV (reference sequence).